Listed below are T cell receptor beta chains from one sample, sequenced in a study of blood T cell repertoires in COVID-19. Assay: immunoSEQ multiplex PCR; the TCRdb copy retains only in-frame clones and omits some. The profile shows some 200,000 clones, around three quarters of them singletons. Material: peripheral blood. These receptors were collected from a woman aged 70-85 years with acute or convalescent COVID-19. Each CDR3 is given with its conserved first and last residue. Fields, in order: V gene, J gene, CDR3 protein.

>TRBV6-5|TRBJ2-5
CASSPTQGAGKTQYF
>TRBV5-4|TRBJ1-1
CASSRPGTGTNTEAFF
>TRBV3-1/TRBV3-2|TRBJ2-3
CASSQAGGTDTQYF
>TRBV30|TRBJ1-1
CAWSVAGSGTEAFF
>TRBV19|TRBJ1-2
CASRSTDSYGYTF
>TRBV3-1/TRBV3-2|TRBJ2-3
CASSLPGGAGSSTDTQYF
>TRBV6-1|TRBJ1-3
CASSEREGNTIYF
>TRBV5-1|TRBJ1-2
CASSPGQGAIYGYTF
>TRBV14|TRBJ2-2
CASSQVFAGDPNTGELFF
>TRBV14|TRBJ2-5
CASSPRQNQETQYF
>TRBV7-2|TRBJ2-7
CASSYGTGSYEQYF
>TRBV11-2|TRBJ2-2
CASSLEPGLNTGELFF
>TRBV15|TRBJ2-4
CATSRRGQVGRGIQYF
>TRBV7-2|TRBJ2-1
CASSLESGSYNEQFF
>TRBV5-1|TRBJ2-3
CASSPEVGGADTQYF
>TRBV7-3|TRBJ2-3
CASSPGDRPFTDTQYF
>TRBV28|TRBJ1-2
CASTWDRGQGYTF
>TRBV11-3|TRBJ2-7
CASSLVSVGEQYF
>TRBV30|TRBJ1-1
CAWSFSVNTEAFF
>TRBV7-2|TRBJ2-5
CASSLGGQGGETQYF
>TRBV6-2/TRBV6-3|TRBJ1-2
CASSYRGMLGGYTF
>TRBV7-9|TRBJ2-7
CASSFIGGEGEQYF
>TRBV10-3|TRBJ2-5
CAITPSGGSRETQYF
>TRBV15|TRBJ2-7
CATSRDLQRGGYEQYF
>TRBV6-5|TRBJ1-2
CASSYHRGSPGYGYTF
>TRBV20-1|TRBJ1-5
CSVPWSGAQHF
>TRBV6-5|TRBJ1-3
CASSSRTVSGNTIYF
>TRBV18|TRBJ1-5
CASSQGSSSNQPQHF
>TRBV7-3|TRBJ2-5
CASSFGGETQYF
>TRBV19|TRBJ2-3
CASSTTSGTDTQYF
>TRBV6-5|TRBJ1-3
CASQRDFSGNTIYF
>TRBV7-6|TRBJ1-1
CASSLATGAGDTEAFF
>TRBV13|TRBJ2-3
CASSRTGIGSDTQYF